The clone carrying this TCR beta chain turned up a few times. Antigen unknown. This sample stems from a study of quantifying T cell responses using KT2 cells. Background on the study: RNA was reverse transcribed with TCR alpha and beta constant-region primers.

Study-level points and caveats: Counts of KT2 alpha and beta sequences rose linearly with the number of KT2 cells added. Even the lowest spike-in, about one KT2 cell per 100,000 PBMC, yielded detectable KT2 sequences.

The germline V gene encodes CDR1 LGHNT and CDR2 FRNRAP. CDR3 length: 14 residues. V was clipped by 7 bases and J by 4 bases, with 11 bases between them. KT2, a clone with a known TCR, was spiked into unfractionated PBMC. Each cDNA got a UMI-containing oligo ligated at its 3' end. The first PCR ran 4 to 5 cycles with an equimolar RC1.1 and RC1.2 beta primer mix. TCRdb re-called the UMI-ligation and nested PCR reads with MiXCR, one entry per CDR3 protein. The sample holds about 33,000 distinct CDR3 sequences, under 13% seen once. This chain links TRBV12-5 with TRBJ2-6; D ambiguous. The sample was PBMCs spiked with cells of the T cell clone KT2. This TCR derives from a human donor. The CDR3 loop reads CASAYSAGANVLTF. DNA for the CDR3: TGTGCTAGTGCCTACAGTGCCGGGGCCAACGTCCTGACTTTC. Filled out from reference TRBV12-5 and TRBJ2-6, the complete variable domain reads DARVTQTPRHKVTEMGQEVTMRCQPILGHNTVFWYRQTMMQGLELLAYFRNRAPLDDSGMPKDRFSAEMPDATLATLKIQPSEPRDSAVYFCASAYSAGANVLTFGAGSRLTVL.